The 27 T cell receptor beta chains listed next were all sequenced from one sample in a study of identifying expanded T cells in peripheral blood. The assay was immunoSEQ multiplex PCR, and TCRdb's table has in-frame clones only and misses some. Here the sample spans around 95,000 clones, about 87% being singletons. The sample consisted of blood. The source of these receptors is a person aged 18 to 69 in good health.

The rearrangement links TRBV7-8 to TRBJ1-2, with unresolved D. V was cut by 5 bases and J by 8 bases, with 12 bases left in between. Germline lookup yields CDR1 SGHVS and CDR2 FQNEAQ. This CDR3 comprises 12 residues. Here the CDR3 DNA reads TGTGCCAGCAGCCCCTTTAACTGGGGCTACACCTTC. Residues: CASSPFNWGYTF.

As DNA, the CDR3 is TGTGCCAGCAGCCCACAAGGGCCTAACTATGGCTACACCTTC. This encodes CASSPQGPNYGYTF. The chain carries TRBV7-2 and TRBJ1-2; D ambiguous. Germline CDR1 and CDR2: SGHTA and FQGNSA. Trimming removed 5 bases from V and 0 bases from J, with 10 bases in between. This CDR3 spans 14 amino acids.

This chain uses TRBV19 with TRBJ2-1, with a tentative D call TRBD1 (5 bases). Germline loops: CDR1 LNHDA, CDR2 SQIVND (reference sequence). The V end was cut by 10 bases, the J end by 4 bases, with 14 bases between. The CDR3 consists of 13 residues. In DNA form, the CDR3 reads TGTGCCACCCTCCAAAGGGGTTACAATGAGCAGTTCTTC. Protein sequence: CATLQRGYNEQFF.

V and J are TRBV6-5 and TRBJ1-2; no clear D gene. The CDR3 has 14 amino acids. V was trimmed by 6 bases and J by 4 bases, leaving 15 bases between them. Germline CDR1 reads MNHEY; CDR2 reads SVGAGI. In DNA form, the CDR3 reads TGTGCCAGCAGGGATAGCGGACGGCTCTATGGCTACACCTTC. This translates into CASRDSGRLYGYTF.

V gene TRBV11-3 combines with J gene TRBJ2-2; D remains ambiguous. Germline lookup yields CDR1 SGHNT and CDR2 YENEEA. The V end lost 5 bases, the J end lost 5 bases, and 12 bases lay between the germline ends. This CDR3 spans 14 amino acids. The DNA for the CDR3 is TGTGCCAGCAGCCCCCTAAAGGTTACCGGGGAGCTGTTTTTT. Its protein product is CASSPLKVTGELFF.

V and J are TRBV2 and TRBJ1-2, with D hard to call. This CDR3 is built from 10 residues. V dropped 6 bases and J dropped 2 bases, with 1 base sitting between them. Germline CDR1 and CDR2: SNHLY and FYNNEI. The CDR3, as DNA: TGTGCCAGCAGCAACTATGGCTACACCTTC. It codes for CASSNYGYTF.

This chain joins TRBV4-1 and TRBJ1-2, with TRBD1 identical over 9 bases. This CDR3 region has 14 residues. Germline V gene data show CDR1 as MGHRA and CDR2 as YSYEKL. The J segment lost 5 bases and the V segment lost 4 bases, leaving 5 bases of the junction unmatched. DNA for the CDR3: TGCGCCAGCAGCCCCGGACAGGGGTGGTATGGCTACACCTTC. Amino acids: CASSPGQGWYGYTF.

V usage is TRBV5-4 and J usage is TRBJ2-1, with 15 bases that match TRBD2. J lost 5 bases, V lost 10 bases, and 19 bases had no gene match. This CDR3 comprises 19 residues. Germline V lookup: CDR1 SGHNT, CDR2 YYREEE (reference sequence). The CDR3 nucleotides are TGTGCCTCCCAAAGGGGAAGAAGGACTAGCGGGAGGGCCCACAATGAGCAGTTCTTC. Translation gives CASQRGRRTSGRAHNEQFF.

The chain uses TRBV9 and TRBJ2-2; D tentatively fits TRBD1 or TRBD2 (5 bases each). Trimming pared 7 bases from V and 3 bases from J, leaving 13 bases between. This CDR3 region has 14 residues. The V gene's germline CDR1 is SGDLS and CDR2 YYNGEE. The CDR3 spells CASSGLRDTGELFF. The CDR3 DNA reads as TGTGCCAGCTCGGGGCTTAGGGACACCGGGGAGCTGTTTTTT.

The rearrangement links TRBV11-1 to TRBJ1-2, with D unresolved. V was trimmed by 1 base and J by 2 bases, leaving 5 bases between them. This CDR3 has 13 amino acids. Germline-derived CDR1 and CDR2 are SGHAT and FQDESV (reference sequence). CDR3 in amino acids: CASSLGGNYGYTF. CDR3 sequence (DNA): TGTGCCAGCAGCTTAGGAGGGAACTATGGCTACACCTTC.

The genes are TRBV5-8 and TRBJ2-7; TRBD1 matches 9 bases. Germline CDR1 is SGHTS and CDR2 is YDEGEE. With V trimmed by 2 bases and J by 5 bases, 8 bases remained unmatched. This CDR3 has 15 residues. The CDR3 region is CASSLGTGRRNEQYF. The DNA for the CDR3 is TGTGCCAGCAGCTTAGGGACAGGGAGAAGGAACGAGCAGTACTTC.

The V call is TRBV7-3, the J call TRBJ2-2; D is unresolved. Germline-derived CDR1 and CDR2 are SGHTA and FQGTGA. V was clipped by 5 bases and J by 0 bases, with 7 bases between them. The CDR3 loop spans 14 amino acids. DNA for the CDR3: TGTGCCAGCAGCACAGACGCGAACACCGGGGAGCTGTTTTTT. This codes for CASSTDANTGELFF.

This clone has a single count. The CDR3 protein is CASSRGVGNQPQHF. Written as DNA, the CDR3 is TGTGCCAGTAGCAGGGGGGTCGGCAATCAGCCCCAGCATTTT. V is TRBV19 and J is TRBJ1-5; 7 bases match TRBD1. Germline loops: CDR1 LNHDA, CDR2 SQIVND (reference sequence). The CDR3 is 14 amino acids. Trimming cost V 6 bases and J 2 bases; bases outside gene matches: 4.

This sequence joins TRBV19 and TRBJ2-2, with 13 bases fitting TRBD2. Germline assignment: CDR1 LNHDA and CDR2 SQIVND (reference sequence). V shed 5 bases, J shed 2 bases, and the junction held 8 bases outside the gene matches. CDR3 size: 18 residues. The CDR3 bases are TGTGCCAGTAGTGCGGAAAGGACTAGCGGGGGTAACACCGGGGAGCTGTTTTTT. This encodes CASSAERTSGGNTGELFF. Combining the CDR3 with reference TRBV19 and TRBJ2-2 gives the whole variable domain DGGITQSPKYLFRKEGQNVTLSCEQNLNHDAMYWYRQDPGQGLRLIYYSQIVNDFQKGDIAEGYSVSREKKESFPLTVTSAQKNPTAFYLCASSAERTSGGNTGELFFGEGSRLTVL.

The chain uses TRBV7-2 and TRBJ1-2; D may be TRBD1 (5 bases). Germline V gene data show CDR1 as SGHTA and CDR2 as FQGNSA. The CDR3 has 17 amino acids. Trimming pared 2 bases from V and 8 bases from J, leaving 24 bases between. Written as DNA, the CDR3 is TGTGCCAGCAGCTTACAGCAGGCCACAAAGGGGAAGGACGGCTACACCTTC. This translates into CASSLQQATKGKDGYTF.

The chain joins TRBV30 to TRBJ2-7; perhaps D is TRBD1 or TRBD2 (5 bases each). Germline-derived CDR1 and CDR2 are GTSNPN and SVGIG (reference sequence). This CDR3 is 15 amino acids long. The ends were cut back, 3 bases at V and 3 bases at J, with 18 bases in the middle. The CDR3 DNA is TGTGCCTGGAGGGCCCCGGGCTCTGGGGGCTACGAGCAGTACTTC. Its protein product is CAWRAPGSGGYEQYF.

This chain joins TRBV5-1 and TRBJ2-3; a possible D gene is TRBD1 (6 bases). The CDR3 is 15 amino acids. The V end was cut by 4 bases, the J end by 2 bases, with 14 bases between. Looked up from germline, CDR1 is SGHRS and CDR2 is YFSETQ. The CDR3 reads CASSLTGHLTDTQYF. The CDR3 nucleotides read TGCGCCAGCAGCCTGACGGGACACCTCACAGATACGCAGTATTTT.

This clone is labeled as medium-sized. The rearrangement uses TRBV7-9 and TRBJ1-6, with 10 positions matching TRBD1. The CDR3 runs 14 residues. The V gene end was trimmed by 6 bases and the J gene end by 8 bases; junction bases not matched to a gene: 4. Looked up from germline, CDR1 is SEHNR and CDR2 is FQNEAQ (reference sequence). The CDR3 DNA follows: TGTGCCAGCAGTTTGGGACAGGGGCATTCACCCCTCCACTTT. Translation gives CASSLGQGHSPLHF.

The chain carries TRBV6-1 and TRBJ1-5; 9 nucleotides agree with TRBD1. Unmatched junction bases numbered 9, after V lost 6 bases and J lost 6 bases. The CDR3 sequence is 15 residues long. Germline-derived CDR1 and CDR2 are MNHNS and SASEGT. The CDR3 sequence is CASSRDRERTQPQHF. CDR3 sequence (DNA): TGTGCCAGCAGCCGGGACAGGGAGAGGACTCAGCCCCAGCATTTT.

This chain joins TRBV19 and TRBJ1-1; TRBD1 is a possible D gene (5 bases). CDR3 length equals 15 residues. Germline V gene data show CDR1 as LNHDA and CDR2 as SQIVND (reference sequence). Trimming removed 7 bases from V and 1 base from J, with 16 bases in between. CDR3 protein: CASKTHQGQNTEAFF. CDR3 in DNA: TGTGCCAGTAAAACCCATCAAGGACAGAACACTGAAGCTTTCTTT.

This clone was seen only a few times. The chain recombines TRBV18 with TRBJ1-1, with D unclear. Germline V lookup: CDR1 KGHSH, CDR2 LQKENI. This CDR3 region has 15 residues. V was trimmed by 4 bases and J by 5 bases, leaving 17 bases between them. DNA for the CDR3: TGTGCCAGCTCACTCTTCCCATCGCTAGGGACTGAAGCTTTCTTT. Its protein product is CASSLFPSLGTEAFF.

The table lists this clone with a count of one. V usage is TRBV5-1 and J usage is TRBJ2-5; D is ambiguous. Germline V gene data show CDR1 as SGHRS and CDR2 as YFSETQ. V was cut by 0 bases and J by 7 bases, with 13 bases left in between. The CDR3 has 14 amino acids. The chain's CDR3 is CASSLASEVRTQYF. In nucleotides, the CDR3 is TGCGCCAGCAGCTTGGCGAGCGAGGTGAGGACCCAGTACTTC.

The rearrangement joins TRBV30 to TRBJ2-3; D might be TRBD2 (6 bases). Trimming pared 0 bases from V and 5 bases from J, leaving 6 bases between. The germline CDR1 and CDR2 sequences are GTSNPN and SVGIG (reference sequence). This CDR3 contains 12 residues. This CDR3 is CAWSVAGDTQYF. For the CDR3, the DNA is TGTGCCTGGAGTGTAGCGGGAGATACGCAGTATTTT.

This clone has only one observation. The genes are TRBV27 and TRBJ1-5; no reliable D call. Germline V gene data show CDR1 as MNHEY and CDR2 as SMNVEV (reference sequence). The CDR3 length is 15 residues. V lost 5 bases and J 0 bases, leaving 11 bases between the germline ends. In DNA, the CDR3 is TGTGCCAGCAGTCCGACAATATATAGCAATCAGCCCCAGCATTTT. It codes for CASSPTIYSNQPQHF.

CDR3 bases: TGTGCCAGCAGTTACCGCACGGGTTCACCCCTCCACTTT. Amino acid sequence: CASSYRTGSPLHF. The J gene is TRBJ1-6, the V gene TRBV6-5; no clear D gene. The CDR3 covers 13 residues. Germline V gene sequence: CDR1 MNHEY, CDR2 SVGAGI. V shed 2 bases and J shed 9 bases, with 8 bases lying between them.

The V and J genes are TRBV29-1 and TRBJ1-1, with D tentatively TRBD1 (5 bases). CDR3 length: 12 residues. Germline V gene data show CDR1 as SQVTM and CDR2 as ANQGSEA. The V and J ends lost 4 bases and 4 bases respectively, with 10 bases between them. The CDR3 region has the DNA TGCAGCGTTGGGGGGGAAATCACTGAAGCTTTCTTT. It is translated as CSVGGEITEAFF.

The gene calls are TRBV19 and TRBJ1-1; 7 bases agree with TRBD1. Germline V gives CDR1 LNHDA, CDR2 SQIVND (reference sequence). The J segment lost 7 bases and the V segment lost 6 bases, leaving 8 bases of the junction unmatched. The CDR3 runs 13 residues. CDR3 coding DNA: TGTGCCAGTAGCCTCAAACAGGGGATTGAAGCTTTCTTT. This translates into CASSLKQGIEAFF.